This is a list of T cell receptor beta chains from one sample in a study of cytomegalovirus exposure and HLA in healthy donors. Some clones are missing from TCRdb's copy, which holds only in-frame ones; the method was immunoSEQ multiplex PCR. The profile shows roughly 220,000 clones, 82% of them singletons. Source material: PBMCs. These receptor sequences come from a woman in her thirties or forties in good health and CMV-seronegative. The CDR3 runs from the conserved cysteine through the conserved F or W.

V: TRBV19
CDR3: CASSSLYEQYF

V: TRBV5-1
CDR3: CASSLGAGANNEQFF

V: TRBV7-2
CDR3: CASSLVEGAGNTIYF

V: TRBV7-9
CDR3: CASSPTSGSFDEQYF

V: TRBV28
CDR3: CASSWDRALMNTEAFF

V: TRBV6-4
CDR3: CASSQRGTGELFF

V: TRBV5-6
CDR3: CASSRTGNFYEQYF

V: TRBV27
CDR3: CASSFGGSRYEQYF

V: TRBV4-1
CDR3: CASKLKVEQYF

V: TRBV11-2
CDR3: CASSLGGTYEQYF

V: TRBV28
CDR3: CASSLSGYEQYF

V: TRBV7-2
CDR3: CASSPRGRNEQFF

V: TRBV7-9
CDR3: CASRGAGVLHTEAFF

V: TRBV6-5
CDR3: CASSYPPSGFGELFF

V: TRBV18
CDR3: CASSLRDWGNEQFF

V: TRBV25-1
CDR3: CATEGVGHNEQFF

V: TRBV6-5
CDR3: CASRTGSAGANVLTF

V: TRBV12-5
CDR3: CATSGGSSGNTIYF

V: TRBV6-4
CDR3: CASSDSGGGRDTQYF

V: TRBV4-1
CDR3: CASSQNTGLAASREQFF

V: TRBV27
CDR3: CASSSQGSGNTIYF

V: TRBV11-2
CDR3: CASSLDGTGAHPEQYF

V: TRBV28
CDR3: CASSQGFFDTGELFF

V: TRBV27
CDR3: CASSPPGTSGSDEQYF

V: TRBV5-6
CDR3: CASSSEISGSPYEQYF

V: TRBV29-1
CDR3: CSVEDLGRGRYQETQYF

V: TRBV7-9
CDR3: CASSPTGGRETQYF

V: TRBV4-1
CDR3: CASSQTSSYEQYF

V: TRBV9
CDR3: CASSVVPTPGAGGMAFF

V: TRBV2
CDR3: CASSEHEGAPTEAFF

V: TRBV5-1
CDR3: CASSLTGSSYNEQFF

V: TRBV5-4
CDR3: CASSLGWGESNYGYTF

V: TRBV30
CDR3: CAWSLDFAVYEQYF